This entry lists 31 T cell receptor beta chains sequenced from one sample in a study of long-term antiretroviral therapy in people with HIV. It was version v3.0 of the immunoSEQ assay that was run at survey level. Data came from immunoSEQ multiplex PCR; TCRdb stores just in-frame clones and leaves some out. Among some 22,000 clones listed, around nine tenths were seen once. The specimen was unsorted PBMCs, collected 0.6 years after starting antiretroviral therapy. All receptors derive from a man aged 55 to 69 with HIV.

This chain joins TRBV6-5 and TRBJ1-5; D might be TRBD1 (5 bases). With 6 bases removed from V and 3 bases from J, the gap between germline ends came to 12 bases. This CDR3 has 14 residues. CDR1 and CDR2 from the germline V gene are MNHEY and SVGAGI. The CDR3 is CASSRDGTNQPQHF. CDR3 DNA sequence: TGTGCCAGCAGCAGGGACGGGACCAATCAGCCCCAGCATTTT.

The CDR3: CASSLGLTGPTDTQYF. As DNA, the CDR3 is TGTGCCAGCAGCTTAGGTCTGACAGGGCCCACAGATACGCAGTATTTT. This chain uses TRBV11-3 with TRBJ2-3; 7 positions agree with TRBD1. CDR1 is SGHNT, CDR2 YENEEA, per germline. The CDR3 is made up of 16 amino acids. V dropped 1 base and J dropped 2; count of bases not matched to a gene: 6.

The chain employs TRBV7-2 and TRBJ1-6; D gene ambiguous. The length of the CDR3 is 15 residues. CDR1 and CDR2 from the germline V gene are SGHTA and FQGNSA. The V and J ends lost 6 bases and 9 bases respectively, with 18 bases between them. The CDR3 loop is CASRAGPVDGSPLHF. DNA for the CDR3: TGTGCCAGCAGGGCCGGTCCTGTCGATGGTTCACCCCTCCACTTT.

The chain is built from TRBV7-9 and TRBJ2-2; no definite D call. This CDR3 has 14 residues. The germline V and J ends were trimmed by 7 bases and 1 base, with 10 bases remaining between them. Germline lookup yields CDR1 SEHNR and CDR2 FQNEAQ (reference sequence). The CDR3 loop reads CASMEAENTGELFF. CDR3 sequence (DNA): TGTGCCAGCATGGAAGCAGAGAACACCGGGGAGCTGTTTTTT.

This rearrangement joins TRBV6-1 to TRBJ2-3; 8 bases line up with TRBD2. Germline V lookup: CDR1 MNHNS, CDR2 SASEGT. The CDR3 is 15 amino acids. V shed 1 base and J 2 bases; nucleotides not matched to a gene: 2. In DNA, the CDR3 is TGTGCCAGCAGTGAAGGTAGCGGGGCCACAGATACGCAGTATTTT. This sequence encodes CASSEGSGATDTQYF.

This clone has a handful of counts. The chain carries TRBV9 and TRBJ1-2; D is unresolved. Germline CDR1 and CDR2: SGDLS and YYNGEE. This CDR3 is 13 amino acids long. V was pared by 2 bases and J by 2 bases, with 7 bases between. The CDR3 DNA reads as TGTGCCAGCAGCGTTACTGGGAACTATGGCTACACCTTC. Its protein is CASSVTGNYGYTF.

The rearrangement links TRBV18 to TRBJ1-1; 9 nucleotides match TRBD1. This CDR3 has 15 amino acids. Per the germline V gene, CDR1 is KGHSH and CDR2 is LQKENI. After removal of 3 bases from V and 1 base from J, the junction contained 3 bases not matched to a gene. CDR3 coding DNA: TGTGCCAGCTCACCTAGGACAGGGGCGAACACTGAAGCTTTCTTT. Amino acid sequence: CASSPRTGANTEAFF.

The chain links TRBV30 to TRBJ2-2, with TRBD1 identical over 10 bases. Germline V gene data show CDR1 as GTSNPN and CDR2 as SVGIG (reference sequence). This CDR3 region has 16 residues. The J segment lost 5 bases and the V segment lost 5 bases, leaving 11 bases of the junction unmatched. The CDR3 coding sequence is TGTGCCTGGGTCCCACCTCGACAGGGGGCAACCGGGGAGCTGTTTTTT. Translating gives CAWVPPRQGATGELFF.

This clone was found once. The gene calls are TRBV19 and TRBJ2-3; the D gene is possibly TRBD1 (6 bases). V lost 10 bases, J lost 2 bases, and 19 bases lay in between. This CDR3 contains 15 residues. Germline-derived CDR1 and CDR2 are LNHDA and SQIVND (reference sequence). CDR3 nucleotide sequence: TGTGCCACTAGACCGTGGACAGATGACACAGATACGCAGTATTTT. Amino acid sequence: CATRPWTDDTDTQYF. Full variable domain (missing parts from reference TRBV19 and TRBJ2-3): DGGITQSPKYLFRKEGQNVTLSCEQNLNHDAMYWYRQDPGQGLRLIYYSQIVNDFQKGDIAEGYSVSREKKESFPLTVTSAQKNPTAFYLCATRPWTDDTDTQYFGPGTRLTVL.

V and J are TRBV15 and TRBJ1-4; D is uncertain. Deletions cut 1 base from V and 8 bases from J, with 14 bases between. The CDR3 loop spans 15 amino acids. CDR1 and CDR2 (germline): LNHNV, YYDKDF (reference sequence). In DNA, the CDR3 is TGTGCCACCAGCAGAGTGTCCACGACGGGGGAAAAACTGTTTTTT. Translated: CATSRVSTTGEKLFF.

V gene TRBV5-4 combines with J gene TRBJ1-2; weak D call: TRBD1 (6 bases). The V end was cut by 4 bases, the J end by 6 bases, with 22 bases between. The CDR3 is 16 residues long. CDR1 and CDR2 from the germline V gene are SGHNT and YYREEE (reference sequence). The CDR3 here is CASSHRERGAGHGYTF. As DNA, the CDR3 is TGTGCCAGCAGCCATCGCGAGCGGGGGGCGGGACATGGCTACACCTTC.

CDR3: CASSLQGSPYNSPLHF. The CDR3 nucleotides read TGTGCCTCGTCACTACAGGGCTCACCCTATAATTCACCCCTCCACTTT. The J gene is TRBJ1-6, the V gene TRBV30, with D possibly being TRBD1 (6 bases). Germline CDR1 and CDR2: GTSNPN and SVGIG (reference sequence). V lost 7 bases, J lost 2 bases, and 18 bases lay in between. The CDR3 totals 16 residues.

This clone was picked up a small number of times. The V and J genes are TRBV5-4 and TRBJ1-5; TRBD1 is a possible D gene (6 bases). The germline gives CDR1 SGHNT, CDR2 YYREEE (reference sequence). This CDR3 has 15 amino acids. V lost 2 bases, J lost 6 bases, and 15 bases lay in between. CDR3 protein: CASSFTARGGQPQHF. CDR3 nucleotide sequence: TGTGCCAGCAGCTTTACGGCCAGGGGTGGTCAGCCCCAGCATTTT. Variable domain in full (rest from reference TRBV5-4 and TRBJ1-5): ETGVTQSPTHLIKTRGQQVTLRCSSQSGHNTVSWYQQALGQGPQFIFQYYREEENGRGNFPPRFSGLQFPNYSSELNVNALELDDSALYLCASSFTARGGQPQHFGDGTRLSIL.

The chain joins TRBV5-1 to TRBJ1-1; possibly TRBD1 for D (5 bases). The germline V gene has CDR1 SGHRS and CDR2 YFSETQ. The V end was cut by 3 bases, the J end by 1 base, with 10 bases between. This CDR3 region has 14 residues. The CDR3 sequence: CASSSATANTEAFF. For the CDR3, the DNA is TGCGCCAGCAGCTCTGCGACAGCGAACACTGAAGCTTTCTTT.

The CDR3: CASSSVLVRVGWNTEAFF. CDR3 coding DNA: TGTGCCAGCAGCTCAGTGTTGGTTAGGGTGGGTTGGAACACTGAAGCTTTCTTT. V usage is TRBV7-2 and J usage is TRBJ1-1; D ambiguous. Germline V lookup: CDR1 SGHTA, CDR2 FQGNSA. The CDR3 contains 18 residues. Trimming pared 4 bases from V and 1 base from J, leaving 22 bases between.

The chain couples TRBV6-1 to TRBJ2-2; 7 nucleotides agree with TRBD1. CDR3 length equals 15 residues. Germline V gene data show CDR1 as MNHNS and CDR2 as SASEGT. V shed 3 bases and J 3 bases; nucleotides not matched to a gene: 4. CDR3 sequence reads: CASSDRDRDTGELFF. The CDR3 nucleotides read TGTGCCAGCAGTGACCGAGACAGGGACACCGGGGAGCTGTTTTTT.

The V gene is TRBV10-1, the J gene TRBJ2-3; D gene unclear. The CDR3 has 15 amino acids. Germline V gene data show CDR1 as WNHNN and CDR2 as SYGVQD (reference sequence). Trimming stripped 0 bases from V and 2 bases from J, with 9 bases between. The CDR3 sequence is CASSESGWDTDTQYF. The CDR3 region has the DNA TGCGCCAGCAGTGAGTCGGGGTGGGACACAGATACGCAGTATTTT.

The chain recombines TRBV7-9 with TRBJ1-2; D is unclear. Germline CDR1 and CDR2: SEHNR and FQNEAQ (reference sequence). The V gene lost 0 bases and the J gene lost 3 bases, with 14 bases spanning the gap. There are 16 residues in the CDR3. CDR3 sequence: CASSLAPLGRDYGYTF. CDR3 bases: TGTGCCAGCAGCTTAGCGCCGTTAGGGAGAGACTATGGCTACACCTTC.

The CDR3 region has the DNA TGCGCCAGCAGTGCCGGGACAGGCGCCGGGGAGCTGTTTTTT. This sequence encodes CASSAGTGAGELFF. This sequence joins TRBV10-1 and TRBJ2-2; 8 bases are shared with TRBD1. V gave up 4 bases and J gave up 6 bases; unmatched junction bases: 4. Germline CDR1 is WNHNN and CDR2 is SYGVQD (reference sequence). This CDR3 comprises 14 residues.

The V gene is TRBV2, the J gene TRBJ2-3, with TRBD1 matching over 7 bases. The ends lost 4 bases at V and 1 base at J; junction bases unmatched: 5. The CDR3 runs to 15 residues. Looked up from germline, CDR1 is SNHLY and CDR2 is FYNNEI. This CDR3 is CASSGLGGRTDTQYF. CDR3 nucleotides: TGTGCCAGCAGTGGGCTAGGGGGCCGCACAGATACGCAGTATTTT.

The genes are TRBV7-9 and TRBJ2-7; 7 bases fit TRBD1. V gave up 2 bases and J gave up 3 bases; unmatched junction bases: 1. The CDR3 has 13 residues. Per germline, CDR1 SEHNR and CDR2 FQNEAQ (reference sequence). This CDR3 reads CASSLRDSYEQYF. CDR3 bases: TGTGCCAGCAGCTTACGGGACAGCTACGAGCAGTACTTC.

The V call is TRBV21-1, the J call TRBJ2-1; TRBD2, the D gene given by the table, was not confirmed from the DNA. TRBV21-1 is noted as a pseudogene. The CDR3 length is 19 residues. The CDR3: CASSKGGESGRRTYNEQFF. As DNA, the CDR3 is TGTGCCAGCAGCAAAGGGGGGGAAAGCGGGAGAAGGACCTACAATGAGCAGTTCTTC.

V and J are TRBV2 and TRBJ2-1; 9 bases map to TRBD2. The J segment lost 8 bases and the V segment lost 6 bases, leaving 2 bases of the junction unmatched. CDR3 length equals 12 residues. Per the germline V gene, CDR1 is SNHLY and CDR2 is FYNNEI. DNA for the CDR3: TGTGCCAGCAGGCGGGAGGGCGATGAGCAGTTCTTC. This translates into CASRREGDEQFF.

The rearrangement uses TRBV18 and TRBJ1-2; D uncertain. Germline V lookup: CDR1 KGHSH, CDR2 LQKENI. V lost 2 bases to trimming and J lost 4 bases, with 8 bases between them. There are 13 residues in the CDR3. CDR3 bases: TGTGCCAGCTCACCATCAGTGGTCTATGGCTACACCTTC. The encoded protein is CASSPSVVYGYTF.

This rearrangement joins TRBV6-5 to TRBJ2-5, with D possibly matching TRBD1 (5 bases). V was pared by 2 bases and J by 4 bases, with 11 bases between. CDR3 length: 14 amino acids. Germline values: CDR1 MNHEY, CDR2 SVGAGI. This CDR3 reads CASSYVGRVETQYF. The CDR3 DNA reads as TGTGCCAGCAGTTACGTCGGCAGGGTAGAGACCCAGTACTTC.

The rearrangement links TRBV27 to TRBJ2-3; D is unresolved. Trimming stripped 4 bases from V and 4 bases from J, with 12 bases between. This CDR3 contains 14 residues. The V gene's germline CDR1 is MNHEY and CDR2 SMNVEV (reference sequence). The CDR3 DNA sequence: TGTGCCAGCAGTTCTATAAACCCTTCAGATACGCAGTATTTT. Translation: CASSSINPSDTQYF.

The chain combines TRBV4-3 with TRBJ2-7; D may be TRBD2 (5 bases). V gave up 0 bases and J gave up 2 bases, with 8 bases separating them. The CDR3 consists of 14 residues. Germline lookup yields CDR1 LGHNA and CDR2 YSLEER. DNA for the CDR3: TGCGCCAGCAGCCAAGATCTTAGCGCCTACGAGCAGTACTTC. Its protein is CASSQDLSAYEQYF.

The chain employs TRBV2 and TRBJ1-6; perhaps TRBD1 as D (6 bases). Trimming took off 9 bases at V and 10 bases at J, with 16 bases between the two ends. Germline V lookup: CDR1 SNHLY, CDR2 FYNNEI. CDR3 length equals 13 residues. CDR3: CASRGGRVSPLHF. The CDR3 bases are TGTGCCAGTCGAGGGGGTAGGGTCTCACCCCTCCACTTT.

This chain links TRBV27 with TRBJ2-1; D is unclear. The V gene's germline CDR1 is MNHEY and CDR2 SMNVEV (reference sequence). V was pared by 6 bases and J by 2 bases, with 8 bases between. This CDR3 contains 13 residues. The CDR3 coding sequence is TGTGCCAGCAGAGAGGTAGCCTACAATGAGCAGTTCTTC. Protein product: CASREVAYNEQFF.

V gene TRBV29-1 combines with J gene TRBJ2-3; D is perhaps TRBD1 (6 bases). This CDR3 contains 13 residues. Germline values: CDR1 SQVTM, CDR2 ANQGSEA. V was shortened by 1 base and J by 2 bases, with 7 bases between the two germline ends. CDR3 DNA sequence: TGCAGCGTTGAAGGGGACAACACAGATACGCAGTATTTT. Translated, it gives CSVEGDNTDTQYF.

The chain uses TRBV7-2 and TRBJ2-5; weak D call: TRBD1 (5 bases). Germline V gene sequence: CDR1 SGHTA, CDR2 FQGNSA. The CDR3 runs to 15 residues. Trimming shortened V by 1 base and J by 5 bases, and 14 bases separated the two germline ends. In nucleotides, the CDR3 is TGTGCCAGCAGCTTAGTCTGGGGCCCTGGGGAGACCCAGTACTTC. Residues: CASSLVWGPGETQYF. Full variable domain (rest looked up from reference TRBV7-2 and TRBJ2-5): GAGVSQSPSNKVTEKGKDVELRCDPISGHTALYWYRQSLGQGLEFLIYFQGNSAPDKSGLPSDRFSAERTGGSVSTLTIQRTQQEDSAVYLCASSLVWGPGETQYFGPGTRLLVL.